This entry is about one T cell receptor beta chain. The sample comes from a study of blood T cell repertoires in COVID-19. For the study at large: Sources were T cells, B-cell-depleted T cells, or PBMCs; the material itself was cDNA or gDNA.

Original analysis: Amplification of reference gene primers provided the estimated nucleated cell counts. The protocol was immunoSEQ multiplex PCR, while the TCRdb copy is restricted to in-frame clones and leaves out a portion. V and J calls and clone size are copied from that table; D and trimming were computed from the DNA. Counted here are some 150,000 clones, approximately 81% occurring once; the ten biggest clones make up 1% to 1.2%. V was trimmed by 2 bases and J by 5 bases, leaving 12 bases between them. The length of the CDR3 is 14 residues. The germline gives CDR1 MDHEN, CDR2 SYDVKM. The chain employs TRBV28 and TRBJ2-5; D is possibly TRBD1 (5 bases). The sequence was obtained from a man between 35 and 55 years old with acute or convalescent COVID-19. The specimen sequenced was peripheral blood. The CDR3, as DNA: TGTGCCAGCAGTTTAGGGAACAGGCCGGAGACCCAGTACTTC. Its protein is CASSLGNRPETQYF. The variable domain in full, with the rest retrieved from reference TRBV28 and TRBJ2-5, is DVKVTQSSRYLVKRTGEKVFLECVQDMDHENMFWYRQDPGLGLRLIYFSYDVKMKEKGDIPEGYSVSREKKERFSLILESASTNQTSMYLCASSLGNRPETQYFGPGTRLLVL.